This is a list of T cell receptor beta chains from one sample in a study of T cell repertoires in cytomegalovirus infection. TCRdb re-analysed the reads in MiXCR, keeping a single row per CDR3 protein. The table includes 550,000 to 850,000 distinct CDR3 sequences, around a third detected once. Which antigens these TCRs recognize remains unknown. The starting material was cultured PBMCs, obtained from culture after CMV antigen stimulation. The source of these receptors is a human donor in good health (CMV status not recorded). Some clones in this sample may be carry-over from other donors' samples. Both conserved end residues are part of each CDR3. D genes are given only for firm matches. The size entry is marked missing in some rows and otherwise reads once, few, many or a size class.

cdr3_aa cdr3_nt j_call clone_size v_call d_call
CASSSPTGRGETEAFF TGTGCCAGCAGCTCCCCCACGGGGCGGGGGGAAACTGAAGCTTTCTTT TRBJ1-1 few TRBV27 NA
CASSSGLARDTQYF TGCGCCAGCAGCTCCGGACTAGCGAGAGATACGCAGTATTTT TRBJ2-3 few TRBV5-1 TRBD2
CASSSASGFPYNEQFF TGTGCCAGTAGTAGCGCTAGCGGTTTTCCCTACAATGAGCAGTTCTTC TRBJ2-1 few TRBV19 TRBD2
CATSGRDRRTGELFF TGTGCCACCAGTGGGAGGGACAGAAGGACCGGGGAGCTGTTTTTT TRBJ2-2 NA TRBV15 NA
CSVEFRGEAGDVPMIDTQYF TGCAGCGTTGAATTCCGAGGGGAAGCGGGAGACGTCCCTATGATAGATACGCAGTATTTT TRBJ2-3 few TRBV29-1 TRBD2
CASSPMGGELFF TGTGCCAGCAGCCCCATGGGCGGGGAGCTGTTTTTT TRBJ2-2 few TRBV7-2 NA
CSARVEFGTSASKGGSYNEQFF TGCAGTGCTAGAGTTGAGTTCGGGACTAGCGCTTCAAAAGGGGGCTCCTACAATGAGCAGTTCTTC TRBJ2-1 many TRBV20-1 TRBD2
CASIGLAHPDTQYF TGTGCCAGTATAGGACTAGCCCACCCAGATACGCAGTATTTT TRBJ2-3 few TRBV2 TRBD2
CASSPLMAGEETQYF TGTGCCAGCAGCCCGCTGATGGCAGGGGAAGAGACCCAGTACTTC TRBJ2-5 few TRBV12-3/TRBV12-4 NA
CASSQRTGDPYF TGTGCCAGCAGCCAGCGGACAGGGGATCCGTATTTT TRBJ2-3 many TRBV7-2 TRBD1
CASSRSDRGFGGYTF TGTGCCAGCAGTCGGTCGGACAGGGGATTTGGTGGCTACACCTTC TRBJ1-2 NA TRBV6-5 TRBD1
CASSFFGEKLFF TGTGCCAGCAGTTTTTTTGGGGAAAAACTGTTTTTT TRBJ1-4 NA TRBV12-3/TRBV12-4 NA
CASSTKPGAKKLFF TGTGCCAGCAGTACCAAGCCGGGAGCGAAAAAACTGTTTTTT TRBJ1-4 NA TRBV6-5 NA
CASSIPGTGFNEQYF TGTGCCAGTAGTATACCCGGGACAGGGTTCAACGAGCAGTACTTC TRBJ2-7 few TRBV19 TRBD1
CASSTPRATDTQYF TGTGCCAGTAGTACCCCAAGAGCAACAGATACGCAGTATTTT TRBJ2-3 few TRBV19 NA
CASSTGGASTDTQYF TGTGCCAGTAGTACCGGGGGAGCGAGCACAGATACGCAGTATTTT TRBJ2-3 few TRBV19 NA
CASSWRGYGYTF TGTGCCAGCAGTTGGCGGGGCTATGGCTACACCTTC TRBJ1-2 NA TRBV12-3/TRBV12-4 NA
CASSRSGTDTYEQYF TGTGCCAGCAGCCGATCCGGGACGGACACCTACGAGCAGTACTTC TRBJ2-7 NA TRBV27 NA
CASSNRDKAPEAFF TGTGCCAGTAGTAACCGGGACAAAGCCCCTGAAGCTTTCTTT TRBJ1-1 few TRBV19 NA
CATSRDPSRPSQTEAFF TGTGCCACCAGCAGAGATCCGAGTAGGCCTTCCCAAACTGAAGCTTTCTTT TRBJ1-1 NA TRBV15 NA
CASSLVQGTYNSPLHF TGTGCCAGCAGTTTAGTGCAAGGGACCTATAATTCACCCCTCCACTTT TRBJ1-6 few TRBV28 NA
CATRDSQSTDTQYF TGTGCCACCCGTGACAGCCAAAGCACAGATACGCAGTATTTT TRBJ2-3 few TRBV6-1 NA
CASSFGGSGQETQYF TGTGCCAGCAGTTTCGGTGGTAGCGGGCAAGAGACCCAGTACTTC TRBJ2-5 NA TRBV12-3/TRBV12-4 TRBD2
CPSSRIWGAQYF TGTCCCAGCAGCCGTATCTGGGGGGCCCAGTACTTC TRBJ2-5 once TRBV7-2 NA
CASSLRGRTGNYGYTF TGTGCCAGCAGTCTTCGAGGCCGAACAGGGAACTATGGCTACACCTTC TRBJ1-2 few TRBV27 NA
CASSYRSATGTYYGYTF TGTGCCAGCAGTTACCGGTCCGCGACAGGGACTTATTATGGCTACACCTTC TRBJ1-2 NA TRBV6-2/TRBV6-3 TRBD1
CSARDPRDRVQPQHF TGCAGTGCTAGAGACCCCCGGGACAGGGTCCAGCCCCAGCATTTT TRBJ1-5 NA TRBV20-1 TRBD1
CSAREVNQPQHF TGCAGTGCTAGAGAAGTAAATCAGCCCCAGCATTTT TRBJ1-5 few TRBV20-1 NA
CASSPTADYNSPLHF TGTGCCAGCTCCCCGACAGCGGACTATAATTCACCCCTCCACTTT TRBJ1-6 few TRBV7-9 NA
CATSGDHYEQYF TGTGCCACCAGCGGGGACCACTACGAGCAGTACTTC TRBJ2-7 NA TRBV24-1 NA
CASRMTSGRGSYNEQFF TGTGCCAGCAGGATGACTAGCGGGAGGGGCTCCTACAATGAGCAGTTCTTC TRBJ2-1 NA TRBV25-1 TRBD2
CASSQVRGDSPLHF TGTGCCAGCAGCCAAGTGAGAGGAGACTCACCCCTCCACTTT TRBJ1-6 many TRBV7-2 NA
CASSLSDSYQPQHF TGTGCCAGCAGTTTATCGGACAGTTATCAGCCCCAGCATTTT TRBJ1-5 NA TRBV27 NA
CASSLDRYESYNEQFF TGTGCCAGCAGCTTAGATCGGTACGAGTCTTACAATGAGCAGTTCTTC TRBJ2-1 many TRBV7-2 NA
CASSFADANYGYTF TGCGCCAGCAGCTTTGCGGATGCTAACTATGGCTACACCTTC TRBJ1-2 once TRBV5-1 NA
CSASPGQGYNEQFF TGCAGTGCTTCTCCGGGACAGGGCTACAATGAGCAGTTCTTC TRBJ2-1 few TRBV20-1 TRBD1
CSGGGSVSSYNEQFF TGCAGTGGGGGGGGGTCGGTGAGCTCCTACAATGAGCAGTTCTTC TRBJ2-1 few TRBV20-1 TRBD2
CASSTAPNSPLHF TGTGCCAGCTCGACCGCCCCCAATTCACCCCTCCACTTT TRBJ1-6 few TRBV28 NA